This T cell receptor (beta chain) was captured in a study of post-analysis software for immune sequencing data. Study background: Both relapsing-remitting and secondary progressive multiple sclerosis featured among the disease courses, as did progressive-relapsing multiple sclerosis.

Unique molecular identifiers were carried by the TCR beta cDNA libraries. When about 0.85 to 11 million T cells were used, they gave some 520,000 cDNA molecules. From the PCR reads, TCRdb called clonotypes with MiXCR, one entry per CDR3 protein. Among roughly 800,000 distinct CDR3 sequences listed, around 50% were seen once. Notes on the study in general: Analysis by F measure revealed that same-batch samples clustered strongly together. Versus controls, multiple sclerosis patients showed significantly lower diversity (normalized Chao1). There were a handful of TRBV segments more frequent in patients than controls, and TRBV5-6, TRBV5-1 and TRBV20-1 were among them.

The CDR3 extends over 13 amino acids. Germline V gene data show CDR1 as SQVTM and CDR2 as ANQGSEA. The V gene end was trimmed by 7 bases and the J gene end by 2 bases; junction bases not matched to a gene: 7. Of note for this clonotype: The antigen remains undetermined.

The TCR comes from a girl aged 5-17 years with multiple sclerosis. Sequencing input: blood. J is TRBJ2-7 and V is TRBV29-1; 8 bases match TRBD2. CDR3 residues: CSAGGQATYEQYF. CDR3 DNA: TGCAGCGCGGGGGGGCAGGCAACCTACGAGCAGTACTTC.